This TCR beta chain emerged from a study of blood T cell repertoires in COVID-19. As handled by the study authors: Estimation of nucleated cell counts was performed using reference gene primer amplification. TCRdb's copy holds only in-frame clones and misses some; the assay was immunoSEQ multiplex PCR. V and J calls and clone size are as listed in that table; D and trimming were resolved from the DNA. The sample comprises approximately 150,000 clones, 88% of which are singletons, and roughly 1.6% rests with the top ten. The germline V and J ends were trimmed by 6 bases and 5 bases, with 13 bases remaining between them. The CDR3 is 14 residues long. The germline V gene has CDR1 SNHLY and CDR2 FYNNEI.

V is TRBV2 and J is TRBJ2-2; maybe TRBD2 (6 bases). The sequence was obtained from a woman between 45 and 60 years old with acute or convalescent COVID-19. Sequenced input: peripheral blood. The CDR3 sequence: CASSASAGTGELFF. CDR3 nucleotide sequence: TGTGCCAGCAGCGCTAGCGCGGGGACCGGGGAGCTGTTTTTT. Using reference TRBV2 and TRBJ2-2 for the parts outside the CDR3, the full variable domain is EPEVTQTPSHQVTQMGQEVILRCVPISNHLYFYWYRQILGQKVEFLVSFYNNEISEKSEIFDDQFSVERPDGSNFTLKIRSTKLEDSAMYFCASSASAGTGELFFGEGSRLTVL.